The clone carrying this T cell receptor beta chain has more than one count but fewer than ten. Its specificity is not known. This entry comes from a study of beta chain features in type 1 diabetes. Across the whole study: No patient-donor differences in age, gender, total cells or subset yield.

Notes on the study in general: All four CD4+ subsets of Type 1 diabetes patients contained TCRB CDR3s that were moderately but significantly shorter. There were fewer insertions and more deletions at the VDJ junctions of type 1 diabetes patients.

Expressed TCRB transcripts got sequenced, as all isolated RNA was reverse transcribed. Clones were read by immunoSEQ multiplex PCR, and TCRdb kept only the in-frame ones, dropping some. The sample includes about 320,000 clones, 13% to 15% of them seen just once. The TCR originated in a man aged 25 to 40 in good health. The sequencing sample was made of central memory CD4+ T cells from blood.

Here the CDR3 DNA reads TGTGCCAGCAGCTTATTAGGTACCGGGACAGCCGCCAATGAGCAGTTCTTC. Residues: CASSLLGTGTAANEQFF. The chain uses TRBV7-2 and TRBJ2-1; TRBD1 matches at 7 bases. Germline loops: CDR1 SGHTA, CDR2 FQGNSA. With V trimmed by 2 bases and J by 6 bases, 13 bases remained unmatched. This CDR3 comprises 17 residues.